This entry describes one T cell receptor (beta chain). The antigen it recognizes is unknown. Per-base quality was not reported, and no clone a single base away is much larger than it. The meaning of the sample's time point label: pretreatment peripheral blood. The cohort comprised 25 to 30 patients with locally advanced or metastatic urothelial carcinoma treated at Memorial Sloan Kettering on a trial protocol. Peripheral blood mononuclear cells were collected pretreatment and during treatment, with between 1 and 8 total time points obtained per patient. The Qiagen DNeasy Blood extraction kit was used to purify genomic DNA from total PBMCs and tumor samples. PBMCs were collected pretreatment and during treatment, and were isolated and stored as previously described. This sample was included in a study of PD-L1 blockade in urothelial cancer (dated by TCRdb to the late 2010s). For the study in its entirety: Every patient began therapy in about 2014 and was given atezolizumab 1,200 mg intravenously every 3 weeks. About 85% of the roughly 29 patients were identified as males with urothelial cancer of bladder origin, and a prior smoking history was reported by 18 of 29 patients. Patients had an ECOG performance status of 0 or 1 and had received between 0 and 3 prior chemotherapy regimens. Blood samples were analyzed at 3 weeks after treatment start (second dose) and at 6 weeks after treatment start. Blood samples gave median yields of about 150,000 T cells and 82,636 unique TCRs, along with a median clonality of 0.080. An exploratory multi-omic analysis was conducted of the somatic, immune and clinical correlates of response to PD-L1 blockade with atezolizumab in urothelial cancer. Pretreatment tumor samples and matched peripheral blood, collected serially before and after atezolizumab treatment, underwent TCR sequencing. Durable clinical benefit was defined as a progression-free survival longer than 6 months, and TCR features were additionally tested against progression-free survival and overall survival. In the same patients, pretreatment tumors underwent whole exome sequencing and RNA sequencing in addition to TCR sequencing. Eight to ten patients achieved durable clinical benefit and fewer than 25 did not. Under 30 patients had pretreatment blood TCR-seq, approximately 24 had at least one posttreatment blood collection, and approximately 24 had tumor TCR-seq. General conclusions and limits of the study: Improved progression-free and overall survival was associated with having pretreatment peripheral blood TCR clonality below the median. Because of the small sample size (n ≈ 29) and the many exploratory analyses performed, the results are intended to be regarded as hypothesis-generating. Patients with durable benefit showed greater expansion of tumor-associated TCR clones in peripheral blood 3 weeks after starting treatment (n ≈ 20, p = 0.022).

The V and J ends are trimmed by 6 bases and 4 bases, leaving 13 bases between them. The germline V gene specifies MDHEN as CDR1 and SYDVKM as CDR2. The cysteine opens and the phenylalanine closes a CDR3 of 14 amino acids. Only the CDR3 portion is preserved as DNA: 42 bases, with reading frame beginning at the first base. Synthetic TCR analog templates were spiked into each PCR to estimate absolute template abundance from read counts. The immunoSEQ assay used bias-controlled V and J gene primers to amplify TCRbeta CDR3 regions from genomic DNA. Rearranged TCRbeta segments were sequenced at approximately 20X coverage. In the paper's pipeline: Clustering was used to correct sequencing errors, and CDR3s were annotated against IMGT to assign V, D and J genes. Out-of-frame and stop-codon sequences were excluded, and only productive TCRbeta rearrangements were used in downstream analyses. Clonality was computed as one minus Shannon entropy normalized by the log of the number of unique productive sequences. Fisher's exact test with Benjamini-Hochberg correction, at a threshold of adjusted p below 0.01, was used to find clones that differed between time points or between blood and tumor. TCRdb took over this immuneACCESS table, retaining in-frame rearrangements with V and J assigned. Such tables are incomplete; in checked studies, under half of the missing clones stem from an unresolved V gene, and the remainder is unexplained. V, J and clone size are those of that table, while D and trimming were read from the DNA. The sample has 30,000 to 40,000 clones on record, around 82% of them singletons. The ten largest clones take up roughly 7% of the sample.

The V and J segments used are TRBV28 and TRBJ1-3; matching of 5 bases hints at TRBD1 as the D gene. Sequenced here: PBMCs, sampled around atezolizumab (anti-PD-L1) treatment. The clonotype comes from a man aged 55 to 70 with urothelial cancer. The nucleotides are TGTGCCAGCAGCTTTTGGGGCGAGGGAAACACCATATATTTT. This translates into CASSFWGEGNTIYF.